This T cell receptor beta chain stems from a study of T cell responses to AZD1222 COVID-19 vaccine. Repertoires were generated with immunoSEQ multiplex PCR, while TCRdb's copy carries only in-frame clones and drops some. The table lists about 90,000 clones, more than 75% of them singletons, with 4% to 6% in the top ten. V was pared by 1 base and J by 5 bases, with 7 bases between. CDR1 is SGHRS, CDR2 YFSETQ, per germline. This CDR3 has 13 residues. A remark on this clone: Its antigen is currently unknown.

Broader study findings: There were vaccine-associated CD4 TCRs across spike, dominant at 160-218 and 743-854. The donor cohort was predominantly white British with a female majority, and clonal diversity may have been underestimated.

The sample consisted of peripheral blood, taken on day 0 of MenACWY control vaccination. The TCR sequence derives from an adult in good health. The V gene is TRBV5-1, the J gene TRBJ1-5; D uncertain. CDR3: CASSLYPDQPQHF. The CDR3 DNA is TGCGCCAGCAGCTTGTACCCTGATCAGCCCCAGCATTTT.